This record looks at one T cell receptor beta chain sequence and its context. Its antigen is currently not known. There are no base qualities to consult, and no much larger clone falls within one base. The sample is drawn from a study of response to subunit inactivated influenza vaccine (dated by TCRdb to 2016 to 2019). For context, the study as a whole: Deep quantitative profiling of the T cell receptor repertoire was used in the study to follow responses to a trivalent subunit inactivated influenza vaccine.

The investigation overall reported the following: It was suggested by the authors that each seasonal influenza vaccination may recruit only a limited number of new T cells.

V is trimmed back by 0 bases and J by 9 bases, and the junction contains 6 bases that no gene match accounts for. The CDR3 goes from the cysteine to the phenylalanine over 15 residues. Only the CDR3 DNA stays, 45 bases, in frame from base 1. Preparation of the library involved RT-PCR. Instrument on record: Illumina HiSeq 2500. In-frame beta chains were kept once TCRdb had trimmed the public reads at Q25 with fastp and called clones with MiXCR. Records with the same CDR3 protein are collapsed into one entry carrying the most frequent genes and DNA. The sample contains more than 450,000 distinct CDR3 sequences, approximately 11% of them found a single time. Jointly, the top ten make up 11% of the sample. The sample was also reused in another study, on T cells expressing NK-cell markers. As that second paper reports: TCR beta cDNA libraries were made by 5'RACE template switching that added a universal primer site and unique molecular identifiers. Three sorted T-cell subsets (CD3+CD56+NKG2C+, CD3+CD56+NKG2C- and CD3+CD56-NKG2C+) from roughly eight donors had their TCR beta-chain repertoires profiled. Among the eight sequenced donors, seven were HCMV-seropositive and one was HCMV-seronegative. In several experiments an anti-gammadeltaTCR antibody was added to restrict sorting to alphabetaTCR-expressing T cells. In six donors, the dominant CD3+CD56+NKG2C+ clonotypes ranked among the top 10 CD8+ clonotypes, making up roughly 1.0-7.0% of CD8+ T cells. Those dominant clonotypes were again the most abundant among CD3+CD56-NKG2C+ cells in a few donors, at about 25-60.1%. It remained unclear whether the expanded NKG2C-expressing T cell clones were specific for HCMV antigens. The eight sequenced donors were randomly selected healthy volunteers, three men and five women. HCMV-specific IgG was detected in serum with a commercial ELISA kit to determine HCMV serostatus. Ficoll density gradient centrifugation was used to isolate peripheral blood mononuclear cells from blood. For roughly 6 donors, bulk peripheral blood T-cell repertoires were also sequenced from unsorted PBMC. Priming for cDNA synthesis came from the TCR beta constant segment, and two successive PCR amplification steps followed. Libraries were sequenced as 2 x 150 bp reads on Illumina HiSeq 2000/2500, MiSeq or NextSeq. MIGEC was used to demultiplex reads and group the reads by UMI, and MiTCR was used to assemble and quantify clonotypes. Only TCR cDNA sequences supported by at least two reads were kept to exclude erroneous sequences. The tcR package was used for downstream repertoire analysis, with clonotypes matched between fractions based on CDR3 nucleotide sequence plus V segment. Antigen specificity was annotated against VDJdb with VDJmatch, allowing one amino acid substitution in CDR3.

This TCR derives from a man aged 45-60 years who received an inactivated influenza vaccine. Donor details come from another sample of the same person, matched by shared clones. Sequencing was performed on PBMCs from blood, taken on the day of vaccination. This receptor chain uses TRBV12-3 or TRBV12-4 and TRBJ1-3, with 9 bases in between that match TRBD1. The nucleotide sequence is TGTGCCAGCAGTTTAGCGGACAGGGGAGGTCCCACCATATATTTT. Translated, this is CASSLADRGGPTIYF.